This T cell receptor (beta chain) was sequenced for a study of blood T cell repertoires in COVID-19. On the study more broadly: The cDNA or gDNA used as material had been derived from T cells, B-cell-depleted T cells, or PBMCs.

In the original analysis: Amplifying reference gene primers gave estimates of nucleated cell counts. Using immunoSEQ multiplex PCR, the repertoire was profiled, and TCRdb retains in-frame clones only, with some absent. From that table come the V and J calls and clone size; the DNA was used to work out D and trimming. The data show around 320,000 clones, around 85% seen once. Germline CDR1 reads SGHRS; CDR2 reads YFSETQ. The CDR3 spans 15 residues. V dropped 2 bases and J dropped 2; count of bases not matched to a gene: 3. The clonotype comes from a human donor in a cohort sampled during active COVID-19. The chain uses TRBV5-1 and TRBJ2-7; TRBD2 matches at 11 bases. The sequencing input was peripheral blood. DNA for the CDR3: TGCGCCAGCAGCTTCGGGACTAGCGGACCCTACGAGCAGTACTTC. This gives the protein CASSFGTSGPYEQYF.